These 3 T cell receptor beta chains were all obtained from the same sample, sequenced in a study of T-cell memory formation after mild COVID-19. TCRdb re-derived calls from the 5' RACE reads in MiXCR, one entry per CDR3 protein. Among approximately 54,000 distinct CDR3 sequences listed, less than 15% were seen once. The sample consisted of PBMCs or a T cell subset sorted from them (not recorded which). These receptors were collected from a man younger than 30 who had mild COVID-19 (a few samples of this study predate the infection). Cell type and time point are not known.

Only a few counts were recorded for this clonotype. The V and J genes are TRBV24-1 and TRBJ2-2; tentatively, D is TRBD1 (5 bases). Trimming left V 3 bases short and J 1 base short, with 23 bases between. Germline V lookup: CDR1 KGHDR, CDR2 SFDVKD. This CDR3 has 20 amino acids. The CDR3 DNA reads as TGTGCCACCAGTGATAATAGGATGACAGCAACAGCGAGGAACACCGGGGAGCTGTTTTTT. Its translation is CATSDNRMTATARNTGELFF.

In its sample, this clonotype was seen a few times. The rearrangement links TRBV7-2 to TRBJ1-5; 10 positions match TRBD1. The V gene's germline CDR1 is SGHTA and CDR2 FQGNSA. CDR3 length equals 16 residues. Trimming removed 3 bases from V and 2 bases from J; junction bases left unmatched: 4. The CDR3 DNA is TGTGCCAGCAGCTTCTCCGGGACAGGGGGCAATCAGCCCCAGCATTTT. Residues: CASSFSGTGGNQPQHF.

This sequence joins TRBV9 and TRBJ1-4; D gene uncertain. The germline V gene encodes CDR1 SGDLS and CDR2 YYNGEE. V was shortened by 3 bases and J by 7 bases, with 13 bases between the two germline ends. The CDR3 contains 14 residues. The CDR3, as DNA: TGTGCCAGCAGCGCCCGTCGAAGTGCTGAAAAACTGTTTTTT. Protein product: CASSARRSAEKLFF.